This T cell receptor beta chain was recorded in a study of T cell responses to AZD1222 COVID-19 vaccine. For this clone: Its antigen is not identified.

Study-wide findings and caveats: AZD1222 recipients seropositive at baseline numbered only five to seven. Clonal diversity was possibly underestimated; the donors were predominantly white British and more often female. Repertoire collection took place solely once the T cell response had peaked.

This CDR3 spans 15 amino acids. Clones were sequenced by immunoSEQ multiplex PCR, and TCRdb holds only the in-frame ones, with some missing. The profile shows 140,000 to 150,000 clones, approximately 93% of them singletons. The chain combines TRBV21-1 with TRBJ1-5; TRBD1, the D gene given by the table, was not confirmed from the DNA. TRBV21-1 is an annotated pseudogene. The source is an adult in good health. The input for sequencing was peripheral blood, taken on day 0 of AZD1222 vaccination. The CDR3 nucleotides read TGTGCCAGCAGCTCCCGGACAGGGCTGAATCAGCCCCAGCATTTT. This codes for CASSSRTGLNQPQHF.